The clone carrying this TCR beta chain was recorded only once. Its specificity is not known. This record belongs to a study of CD8 T cells in Susac syndrome. Random-hexamer reverse transcription was applied to about 0.5 to 1 ug RNA. TCRdb re-analysed the immunoSEQ multiplex PCR reads in MiXCR, keeping a single row per CDR3 protein. The data hold around 230,000 distinct CDR3 sequences, with almost 97% observed a single time. Regarding the study as a whole: Clonal expansion was missing from Susac syndrome CD4+ T cell repertoires.

From blood CD8+ and CD4+ T cells, TCR beta sequences were generated. Through negative isolation, CD4+ and CD8+ T cells were obtained, while TEMRA cells were enriched using FACS. The CDR3 contains 12 residues. Germline CDR1 and CDR2: SGHRS and YFSETQ. Trimming stripped 6 bases from V and 1 base from J, with 7 bases between. The V and J genes are TRBV5-1 and TRBJ1-1; no reliable D call. This TCR was recovered from a human donor with Susac syndrome. Sequencing used CD4+ T cells from PBMCs. CDR3: CASNAKNTEAFF. The CDR3 DNA reads as TGCGCCAGCAACGCCAAGAACACTGAAGCTTTCTTT.